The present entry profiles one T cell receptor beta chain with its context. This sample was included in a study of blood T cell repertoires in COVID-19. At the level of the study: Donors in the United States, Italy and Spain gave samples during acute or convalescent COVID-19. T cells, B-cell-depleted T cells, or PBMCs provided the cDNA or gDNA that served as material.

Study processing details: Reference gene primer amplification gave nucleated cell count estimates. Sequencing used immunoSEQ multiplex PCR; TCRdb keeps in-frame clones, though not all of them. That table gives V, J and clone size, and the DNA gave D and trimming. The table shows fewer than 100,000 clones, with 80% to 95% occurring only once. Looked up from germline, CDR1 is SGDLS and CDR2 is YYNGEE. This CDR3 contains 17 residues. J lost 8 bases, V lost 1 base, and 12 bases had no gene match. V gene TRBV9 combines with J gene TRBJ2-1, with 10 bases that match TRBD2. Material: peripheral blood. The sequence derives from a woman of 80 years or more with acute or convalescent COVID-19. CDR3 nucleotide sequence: TGTGCCAGCAGCGTACTTGAGACTAGCGGGCCGGGGGATGAGCAGTTCTTC. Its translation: CASSVLETSGPGDEQFF. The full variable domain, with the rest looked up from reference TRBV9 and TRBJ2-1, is DSGVTQTPKHLITATGQRVTLRCSPRSGDLSVYWYQQSLDQGLQFLIQYYNGEERAKGNILERFSAQQFPDLHSELNLSSLELGDSALYFCASSVLETSGPGDEQFFGPGTRLTVL.